This paragraph reports one TCR beta chain. Only a few counts were recorded for this clone. Its antigen specificity is not known. Per-nucleotide qualities are absent, and no much larger clonotype sits a single base away. Each donor gave one peripheral blood draw, averaging approximately 0.11 L, which was collected into heparinised tubes. Using a panel that included CD45RO, CCR7, CD25, CD127, CD95 and CD27, naive, central memory, regulatory and stem cell-like memory CD4+ T cells were sorted on a BD FACSAria II. Every sorted population had a purity above 95%. PBMCs were separated immediately by Lymphoprep density gradient centrifugation and were stained directly, without being cultured. Samples were stained and sorted in pairs, with one healthy donor and one patient per experiment, so that batch effects were minimized. This record comes from a study of beta chain features in type 1 diabetes (dated by TCRdb to the late 2010s). For context, the study as a whole: Patients and healthy donors did not differ in mean age, gender distribution, total cell number or subset yield. Across all samples, almost 110 million sorted cells were examined, and cell number per subset correlated strongly with RNA yield. In the study, recently diagnosed type 1 diabetes patients and matched healthy donors were compared on the TCRB repertoires of their sorted circulating CD4+ T cell subsets. Regulatory and stem cell-like memory subsets were isolated from only 8 patients and about eight healthy donors, whereas naive and central memory subsets came from all 28 donors. General study outcomes and caveats: Shorter templates might have been favored by PCR, but patient and control samples were amplified and corrected together, so both groups would have been affected equally by any skew. Because cDNA was sequenced instead of genomic DNA, highly expressing activated cells could be over-represented, though the groups showed no difference in activation or CD3 levels. Naive, central memory and regulatory TCRB repertoires appeared more similar among patients than among healthy donors. At VDJ recombination sites, type 1 diabetes patients had fewer insertions and more deleted nucleotides, which implies abnormalities in thymic rearrangement. A moderate but significant shortening of TCRB CDR3 length was observed in type 1 diabetes patients in all four CD4+ subsets. HLA sub-analyses involved small numbers of individuals, so any influence of HLA type on TCRB rearrangement remained unresolved.

The entire amount of isolated RNA was reverse transcribed using the High Capacity cDNA Reverse Transcription Kit, so the sequenced TCRB transcripts were expressed ones. Deep immunoSEQ sequencing was applied to naive, central memory and regulatory T cell samples, giving an average of about 3.4 million total reads per sample. Sorted cells were lysed in RLT buffer, and RNA was extracted using DNase-treated RNeasy Micro or Mini kits according to cell number. To prevent cross-contamination, every cell subset was processed on its own, while patient and healthy donor samples were processed together. The immunoSEQ multiplex PCR was used to amplify TCRB sequences from cDNA, yielding 87-bp fragments that span the CDR3 region. Sequencing of the amplicons was done on the Illumina HiSeq platform. Regarding the original processing steps: PCR bias was computationally corrected using synthetic template baselines, reads within Hamming distance 2 were collapsed, and singletons that could not be merged were discarded. Reads were aligned against IMGT so that V, D and J genes, CDR3 length and insertions or deletions at six rearrangement sites could be assigned. Within each subset, clonotype counts were normalized to the number of sorted cells before true diversity and Gini coefficients were calculated with the tcR R package. The overlap coefficient, calculated on TCRB nucleotide sequences, was used to measure repertoire sharing. Out-of-frame TCRB sequences from naive cells were analyzed to stand in for the pre-selection repertoire. TCRdb stores this immuneACCESS table with in-frame sequences only. Part of the clones is absent; in the studies checked, under half of the shortfall reflects unresolved V genes, and no reason is known for the rest. V, J and clone size derive from that table, while D and trimming were established from the DNA sequence. For this sample there are a few hundred thousand clones; about a tenth appear just once. Approximately 0.015% of the sample is held by the ten biggest clonotypes.

CDR1 and CDR2, per the germline V gene (reference sequence), are MNHEY and SMNVEV. There are 14 amino acids in the CDR3, from cysteine to phenylalanine inclusive. Only CDR3 DNA is held: 42 bases, read in frame from base 1. Trimming takes 5 bases off V and 4 bases off J; junction bases not matched to a gene: 7. The rearranged segments are TRBV27 and TRBJ2-7; 8 bases in the middle match TRBD2. Sequenced: naive CD4+ T cells from blood. The label giving this sample's cell subset or site can be read as: true naive CD4+ T cells. This clonotype was obtained from a man aged 30 to 39 with type 1 diabetes. The bases read TGTGCCAGCAGTAGCGGGGGTAGTAAATACGAGCAGTACTTC. This encodes CASSSGGSKYEQYF.